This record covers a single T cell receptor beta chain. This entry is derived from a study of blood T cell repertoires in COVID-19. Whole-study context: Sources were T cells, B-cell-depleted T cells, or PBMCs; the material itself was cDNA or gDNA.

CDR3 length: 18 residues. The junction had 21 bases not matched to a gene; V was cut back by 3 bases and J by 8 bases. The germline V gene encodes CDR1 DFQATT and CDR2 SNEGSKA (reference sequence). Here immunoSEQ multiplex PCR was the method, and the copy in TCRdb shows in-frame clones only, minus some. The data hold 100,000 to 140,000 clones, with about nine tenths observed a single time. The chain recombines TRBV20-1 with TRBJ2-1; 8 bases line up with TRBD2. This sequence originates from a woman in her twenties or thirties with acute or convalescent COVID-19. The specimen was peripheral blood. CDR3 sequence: CSASRRLASESSEDEQFF. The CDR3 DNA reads TGCAGTGCTAGTCGAAGACTAGCGTCTGAGTCCAGTGAGGATGAGCAGTTCTTC.